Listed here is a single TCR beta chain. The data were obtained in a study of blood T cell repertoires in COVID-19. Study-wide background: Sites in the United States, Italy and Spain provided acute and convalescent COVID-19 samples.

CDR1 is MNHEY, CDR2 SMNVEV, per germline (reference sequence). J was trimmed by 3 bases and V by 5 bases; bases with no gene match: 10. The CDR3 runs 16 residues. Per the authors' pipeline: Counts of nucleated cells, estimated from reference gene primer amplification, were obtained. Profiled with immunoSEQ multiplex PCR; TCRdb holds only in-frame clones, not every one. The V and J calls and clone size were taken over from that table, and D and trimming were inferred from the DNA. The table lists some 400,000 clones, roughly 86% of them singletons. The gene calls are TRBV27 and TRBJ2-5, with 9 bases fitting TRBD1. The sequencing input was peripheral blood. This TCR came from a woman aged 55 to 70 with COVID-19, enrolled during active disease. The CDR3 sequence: CASSAQQGAREETQYF. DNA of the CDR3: TGTGCCAGCAGTGCTCAACAGGGGGCACGCGAAGAGACCCAGTACTTC.